These T cell receptor beta chains were read from a single sample in a study of blood T cell repertoires in COVID-19. This table comes from immunoSEQ multiplex PCR, and its TCRdb copy is limited to in-frame clones, with some not included. This sample has 150,000 to 200,000 clones, with 86% found just once. The sample taken for sequencing was peripheral blood. Receptors originate from a woman in her fifties or sixties with COVID-19, enrolled during active disease. CDR3s include the opening cysteine and the closing phenylalanine or tryptophan. Fields, in order: J gene, V gene, D gene, clone size, CDR3 protein, CDR3 DNA. A D gene is named only where the DNA matches it firmly. Only part of the rows carry a size: once, few, many, or a class if the clone is expanded.

j_call: TRBJ2-3; v_call: TRBV5-4; d_call: TRBD2; clone_size: .; cdr3_aa: CASSLRVAGGADTQYF; cdr3_nt: TGTGCCAGCAGCTTGCGTGTAGCGGGAGGGGCCGATACGCAGTATTTT
j_call: TRBJ2-2; v_call: TRBV11-3; d_call: TRBD2; clone_size: .; cdr3_aa: CASSLVGLAGGNTGELFF; cdr3_nt: TGTGCCAGCAGCCTCGTCGGACTAGCGGGAGGGAACACCGGGGAGCTGTTTTTT
j_call: TRBJ2-1; v_call: TRBV6-4; d_call: TRBD2; clone_size: .; cdr3_aa: CASSEGLAGDNEQFF; cdr3_nt: TGTGCCAGCAGTGAAGGACTAGCGGGAGACAATGAGCAGTTCTTC
j_call: TRBJ2-7; v_call: TRBV19; d_call: .; clone_size: .; cdr3_aa: CASRRGGEKNEQYF; cdr3_nt: TGTGCCAGTAGGAGGGGGGGAGAAAAGAACGAGCAGTACTTC
j_call: TRBJ1-5; v_call: TRBV5-6; d_call: TRBD1; clone_size: .; cdr3_aa: CASSSGQGIVIGQPQHF; cdr3_nt: TGTGCCAGCAGCTCCGGACAGGGGATTGTAATAGGTCAGCCCCAGCATTTT
j_call: TRBJ1-1; v_call: TRBV11-3; d_call: .; clone_size: .; cdr3_aa: CASSLEGSEAFF; cdr3_nt: TGTGCCAGCAGCTTAGAGGGCTCTGAAGCTTTCTTT
j_call: TRBJ2-5; v_call: TRBV7-7; d_call: TRBD2; clone_size: .; cdr3_aa: CASSRREVDWQETQYF; cdr3_nt: TGTGCTAGCAGCCGTCGGGAGGTCGACTGGCAAGAGACCCAGTACTTC
j_call: TRBJ1-1; v_call: TRBV7-9; d_call: .; clone_size: .; cdr3_aa: CASSLVAGNTEAFF; cdr3_nt: TGTGCCAGCAGCTTAGTGGCGGGTAACACTGAAGCTTTCTTT
j_call: TRBJ2-7; v_call: TRBV19; d_call: TRBD2; clone_size: .; cdr3_aa: CASSITSGGYPPYEQYF; cdr3_nt: TGTGCCAGTAGTATTACTAGCGGGGGTTACCCACCCTACGAGCAGTACTTC
j_call: TRBJ1-4; v_call: TRBV7-2; d_call: .; clone_size: .; cdr3_aa: CASSLGGGPNEKLFF; cdr3_nt: TGTGCCAGCAGCTTAGGCGGGGGACCTAATGAAAAACTGTTTTTT
j_call: TRBJ2-5; v_call: TRBV28; d_call: .; clone_size: .; cdr3_aa: CASSLQGETQYF; cdr3_nt: TGTGCCAGCAGTTTGCAGGGAGAGACCCAGTACTTC
j_call: TRBJ2-6; v_call: TRBV5-1; d_call: TRBD1; clone_size: .; cdr3_aa: CASSLLQGGSGANVLTF; cdr3_nt: TGCGCCAGCAGCCTTCTACAGGGGGGCTCTGGGGCCAACGTCCTGACTTTC
j_call: TRBJ1-1; v_call: TRBV5-1; d_call: .; clone_size: few; cdr3_aa: CASSLEAGSGTEAFF; cdr3_nt: TGCGCCAGCAGCTTGGAGGCGGGTTCGGGGACTGAAGCTTTCTTT
j_call: TRBJ1-3; v_call: TRBV7-8; d_call: .; clone_size: .; cdr3_aa: CASNPGGLSSGNTIYF; cdr3_nt: TGTGCCAGCAACCCCGGCGGGTTGAGCTCTGGAAACACCATATATTTT
j_call: TRBJ2-2; v_call: TRBV30; d_call: TRBD2; clone_size: .; cdr3_aa: CAWRRTSGYTGELFF; cdr3_nt: TGTGCCTGGCGGAGGACTAGCGGATACACCGGGGAGCTGTTTTTT
j_call: TRBJ1-2; v_call: TRBV6-5; d_call: .; clone_size: .; cdr3_aa: CASSYSMTGSNYGYTF; cdr3_nt: TGTGCCAGCAGTTACTCGATGACAGGATCTAACTATGGCTACACCTTC
j_call: TRBJ2-1; v_call: TRBV18; d_call: TRBD2; clone_size: few; cdr3_aa: CASSAGLAPNEQFF; cdr3_nt: TGTGCCAGCTCAGCGGGACTAGCGCCAAACGAGCAGTTCTTC
j_call: TRBJ2-5; v_call: TRBV5-4; d_call: .; clone_size: .; cdr3_aa: CASSLSGAGAQYF; cdr3_nt: TGTGCCAGCAGCTTGAGTGGGGCAGGGGCCCAGTACTTC
j_call: TRBJ2-3; v_call: TRBV24-1; d_call: TRBD2; clone_size: .; cdr3_aa: CATSDGLAEYTQYF; cdr3_nt: TGTGCCACCAGTGACGGACTAGCTGAATATACGCAGTATTTT
j_call: TRBJ2-1; v_call: TRBV10-3; d_call: TRBD2; clone_size: .; cdr3_aa: CAISDSRLAETYNEQFF; cdr3_nt: TGTGCCATCAGTGACTCCCGACTAGCGGAGACCTACAATGAGCAGTTCTTC
j_call: TRBJ1-4; v_call: TRBV27; d_call: TRBD1; clone_size: .; cdr3_aa: CASRQQGAGEKLFF; cdr3_nt: TGTGCCAGCAGACAACAGGGGGCAGGGGAAAAACTGTTTTTT
j_call: TRBJ2-3; v_call: TRBV18; d_call: .; clone_size: once; cdr3_aa: CASSPGTAGGTDTQYF; cdr3_nt: TGTGCCAGCTCACCGGGGACGGCAGGGGGGACAGATACGCAGTATTTT
j_call: TRBJ1-2; v_call: TRBV5-6; d_call: TRBD1; clone_size: .; cdr3_aa: CASSLAPTGDGPYGYTF; cdr3_nt: TGTGCCAGCAGCTTGGCCCCGACAGGGGACGGACCCTATGGCTACACCTTC
j_call: TRBJ2-1; v_call: TRBV19; d_call: TRBD2; clone_size: .; cdr3_aa: CASGLSGRWIDEQFF; cdr3_nt: TGTGCCAGTGGATTGAGCGGGAGGTGGATCGATGAGCAGTTCTTC
j_call: TRBJ1-1; v_call: TRBV2; d_call: TRBD1; clone_size: .; cdr3_aa: CASSEAGQGGTEAFF; cdr3_nt: TGTGCCAGCAGTGAAGCGGGACAGGGAGGTACTGAAGCTTTCTTT
j_call: TRBJ2-2; v_call: TRBV10-3; d_call: TRBD2; clone_size: .; cdr3_aa: CAIPGLGTGELFF; cdr3_nt: TGTGCCATACCGGGACTAGGGACCGGGGAGCTGTTTTTT
j_call: TRBJ1-1; v_call: TRBV7-2; d_call: .; clone_size: .; cdr3_aa: CASSLASWNTEAFF; cdr3_nt: TGTGCCAGCAGCTTAGCTAGCTGGAACACTGAAGCTTTCTTT
j_call: TRBJ2-4; v_call: TRBV4-2; d_call: TRBD2; clone_size: once; cdr3_aa: CASSQELAGGLGNIQYF; cdr3_nt: TGTGCCAGCAGCCAAGAACTAGCGGGAGGATTGGGAAACATTCAGTACTTC
j_call: TRBJ2-7; v_call: TRBV5-5; d_call: .; clone_size: .; cdr3_aa: CASSARGSDSYEQYF; cdr3_nt: TGTGCCAGCAGCGCCCGGGGGAGCGACTCCTACGAGCAGTACTTC
j_call: TRBJ1-1; v_call: TRBV27; d_call: .; clone_size: .; cdr3_aa: CASSPFGGGTEAFF; cdr3_nt: TGTGCCAGCAGTCCCTTCGGGGGTGGCACTGAAGCTTTCTTT
j_call: TRBJ2-7; v_call: TRBV5-6; d_call: .; clone_size: .; cdr3_aa: CASTTTATLPYEQYF; cdr3_nt: TGTGCCAGCACCACGACAGCCACTCTACCCTACGAGCAGTACTTC
j_call: TRBJ2-5; v_call: TRBV30; d_call: TRBD2; clone_size: .; cdr3_aa: CAWCGGGVSETQYF; cdr3_nt: TGTGCCTGGTGCGGGGGAGGGGTTTCAGAGACCCAGTACTTC
j_call: TRBJ2-7; v_call: TRBV30; d_call: TRBD2; clone_size: .; cdr3_aa: CAWWTSGYEQYF; cdr3_nt: TGTGCCTGGTGGACTAGCGGATACGAGCAGTACTTC
j_call: TRBJ2-1; v_call: TRBV24-1; d_call: .; clone_size: .; cdr3_aa: CATETGWDEQFF; cdr3_nt: TGTGCCACCGAGACAGGCTGGGATGAGCAGTTCTTC
j_call: TRBJ1-4; v_call: TRBV6-2/TRBV6-3; d_call: .; clone_size: once; cdr3_aa: CASSYGRTPNEKLFF; cdr3_nt: TGTGCCAGCAGTTACGGGCGGACTCCAAATGAAAAACTGTTTTTT
j_call: TRBJ2-5; v_call: TRBV7-7; d_call: TRBD2; clone_size: .; cdr3_aa: CASSRGLAGEETQYF; cdr3_nt: TGTGCTAGCAGCCGGGGACTAGCGGGAGAAGAGACCCAGTACTTC
j_call: TRBJ2-7; v_call: TRBV5-6; d_call: .; clone_size: .; cdr3_aa: CASSLDLFREQYF; cdr3_nt: TGTGCCAGCAGCTTGGACTTGTTCAGGGAGCAGTACTTC
j_call: TRBJ1-5; v_call: TRBV9; d_call: .; clone_size: .; cdr3_aa: CASSVDTGWSQPQHF; cdr3_nt: TGTGCCAGCAGCGTAGATACAGGGTGGAGTCAGCCCCAGCATTTT
j_call: TRBJ2-1; v_call: TRBV24-1; d_call: TRBD2; clone_size: .; cdr3_aa: CATSEWRREGHNEQFF; cdr3_nt: TGTGCCACCAGTGAATGGCGCCGGGAGGGCCACAATGAGCAGTTCTTC
j_call: TRBJ2-7; v_call: TRBV10-3; d_call: TRBD2; clone_size: .; cdr3_aa: CAIRIGGSYEQYF; cdr3_nt: TGTGCCATCAGAATTGGCGGGAGCTACGAGCAGTACTTC
j_call: TRBJ1-5; v_call: TRBV6-6; d_call: .; clone_size: .; cdr3_aa: CASSLDRNQPQHF; cdr3_nt: TGTGCCAGCAGCTTGGACAGAAATCAGCCCCAGCATTTT
j_call: TRBJ2-1; v_call: TRBV3-1/TRBV3-2; d_call: .; clone_size: .; cdr3_aa: CASSPGLGSYNEQFF; cdr3_nt: TGTGCCAGCAGCCCTGGACTGGGCTCCTACAATGAGCAGTTCTTC
j_call: TRBJ1-5; v_call: TRBV19; d_call: TRBD1; clone_size: .; cdr3_aa: CASSLGTGVSNQPQHF; cdr3_nt: TGTGCCAGTAGTCTGGGGACAGGGGTAAGCAATCAGCCCCAGCATTTT
j_call: TRBJ2-2; v_call: TRBV7-2; d_call: TRBD1; clone_size: .; cdr3_aa: CASRPQGQGVGELFF; cdr3_nt: TGTGCCAGCCGACCCCAGGGACAGGGAGTCGGGGAGCTGTTTTTT
j_call: TRBJ1-2; v_call: TRBV7-2; d_call: .; clone_size: .; cdr3_aa: CASSLSGYTNYGYTF; cdr3_nt: TGTGCCAGCAGCCTATCAGGGTATACTAACTATGGCTACACCTTC
j_call: TRBJ1-2; v_call: TRBV12-3/TRBV12-4; d_call: .; clone_size: once; cdr3_aa: CASSFTGDYGYTF; cdr3_nt: TGTGCCAGCAGTTTTACAGGCGACTATGGCTACACCTTC
j_call: TRBJ1-2; v_call: TRBV29-1; d_call: TRBD1; clone_size: .; cdr3_aa: CSVEAGTGAVFYGYTF; cdr3_nt: TGCAGCGTTGAAGCCGGGACAGGGGCCGTGTTCTATGGCTACACCTTC
j_call: TRBJ1-6; v_call: TRBV4-2; d_call: TRBD1; clone_size: .; cdr3_aa: CASSQVTGSDSPLHF; cdr3_nt: TGTGCCAGCAGCCAAGTGACAGGGTCGGATTCACCCCTCCACTTT
j_call: TRBJ2-1; v_call: TRBV28; d_call: TRBD2; clone_size: .; cdr3_aa: CASSFRVGGSIHNEQFF; cdr3_nt: TGTGCCAGCAGTTTTCGGGTCGGCGGGAGTATCCACAATGAGCAGTTCTTC
j_call: TRBJ1-2; v_call: TRBV30; d_call: .; clone_size: .; cdr3_aa: CAWSFPGSFYGYTF; cdr3_nt: TGTGCCTGGAGTTTTCCGGGAAGCTTCTATGGCTACACCTTC
j_call: TRBJ1-5; v_call: TRBV15; d_call: TRBD1; clone_size: .; cdr3_aa: CATSRQGQGNQPQHF; cdr3_nt: TGTGCCACCAGCAGACAGGGACAGGGCAATCAGCCCCAGCATTTT
j_call: TRBJ1-5; v_call: TRBV2; d_call: .; clone_size: .; cdr3_aa: CASRKIGGPQHF; cdr3_nt: TGTGCCAGCAGAAAGATCGGTGGTCCCCAGCATTTT
j_call: TRBJ1-6; v_call: TRBV28; d_call: .; clone_size: .; cdr3_aa: CASSSRGAWNSPLHF; cdr3_nt: TGTGCCAGCAGCTCCCGCGGGGCATGGAATTCACCCCTCCACTTT
j_call: TRBJ2-7; v_call: TRBV6-5; d_call: TRBD2; clone_size: .; cdr3_aa: CASSAGTSNYEQYF; cdr3_nt: TGTGCCAGCAGCGCCGGGACTAGCAATTACGAGCAGTACTTC